This TCR beta chain was identified in a study of blood T cell repertoires in COVID-19. Overall study context: There were acute and convalescent COVID-19 samples, and they came from the United States, Italy and Spain. The analysed material was cDNA or gDNA that came from T cells, B-cell-depleted T cells, or PBMCs.

This clone was found once. In the original analysis: Amplification of reference gene primers was used by the study to estimate nucleated cell counts. The method was immunoSEQ multiplex PCR; TCRdb's version includes in-frame clones alone and lacks a portion of them. Clone size and the V and J calls come from that table; the DNA yielded D and trimming. This sample carries more than 95,000 clones, approximately 80% of them seen once, and the ten largest clones take around a quarter. CDR3 size: 14 residues. V gave up 6 bases and J gave up 5 bases; unmatched junction bases: 9. Germline V gene sequence: CDR1 KGHSH, CDR2 LQKENI.

Sequencing was done on a sample of peripheral blood. This clonotype was obtained from a man aged 55 to 70 with acute or convalescent COVID-19. The rearrangement joins TRBV18 to TRBJ1-1; TRBD1 matches at 7 bases. The CDR3 sequence: CASSPRDSYTEAFF. CDR3 nucleotides: TGTGCCAGCTCCCCCCGGGACAGTTATACTGAAGCTTTCTTT.